This T cell receptor beta chain was recovered during a study of human T cells and chemical hapten exposure. As for the study in general: Subjects had 2% DPC placed on approximately 2 cm by approximately 2 cm of upper inner arm skin for sensitization.

Time point indicated: patch test 2, 6 weeks after DPC sensitization. Treatment denoted: therapeutic diphenylcyclopropenone sensitization with weekly scalp DPC. This CDR3 is built from 16 residues. J lost 4 bases, V lost 3 bases, and 7 bases had no gene match. Germline V gene lookup returns CDR1 MNHEY and CDR2 SMNVEV (reference sequence). A single record per CDR3 protein comes from TCRdb applying MiXCR to the RACE reads. Of about 140,000 distinct CDR3 sequences listed, about 10% are singletons. Points on this clonotype: What it binds is unknown.

Study results and limitations: The donors suffered from alopecia, so their immune response may not match that of healthy people. Expanded TCRs created a significantly greater count of big CDR3 similarity clusters than controls did.

This receptor was identified in a woman in her forties or fifties with alopecia areata. Some clones in this sample may be carry-over from other donors' samples. The chain joins TRBV27 to TRBJ2-7, with TRBD2 matching 12 bases. This sample comprised whole blood, obtained in connection with sensitization to the hapten diphenylcyclopropenone (DPC). The chain's CDR3 is CASSFSPTSGSYEQYF. DNA for the CDR3: TGTGCCAGCAGTTTCTCCCCGACTAGCGGGAGTTACGAGCAGTACTTC.